These T cell receptor beta chains were read from a single sample in a study of naive and memory T cell subsets. TCRdb processed the UMI-ligation and nested PCR reads anew with MiXCR; each CDR3 protein has one entry. The sample consists of 150,000 or so distinct CDR3 sequences, roughly 22% of them appearing once. The sequencing input was naive CD4+ T cells from blood. The receptor set was obtained from a human donor in good health. The CDR3 runs from the conserved cysteine through the conserved F or W. D genes are given only for firm matches. Where a row states a size, it is once, few, many or the class of an expanded clone; other rows omit it.

J gene: TRBJ1-1; V gene: TRBV28; D gene: TRBD1; clone size: -; CDR3 DNA: TGTGCCAGCAGCCTTCCGGGACAGGCTAAGTCCTCATACGCCTTCTTT; CDR3 protein: CASSLPGQAKSSYAFF
J gene: TRBJ2-5; V gene: TRBV13; D gene: TRBD2; clone size: -; CDR3 DNA: TGTGCCAGCAGCTTAGCCCCGACTAGCGGACAAGAGACCCAGTACTTC; CDR3 protein: CASSLAPTSGQETQYF
J gene: TRBJ2-1; V gene: TRBV20-1; D gene: TRBD2; clone size: -; CDR3 DNA: TGCAGTGCTAGTGGAGCGGGAGGGGGTGAGCAGTTCTTC; CDR3 protein: CSASGAGGGEQFF
J gene: TRBJ2-2; V gene: TRBV20-1; D gene: -; clone size: few; CDR3 DNA: TGCAGTGCCCGATCCCCGCCTGGCGCCGGGGAGCTGTTTTTT; CDR3 protein: CSARSPPGAGELFF
J gene: TRBJ2-1; V gene: TRBV5-4; D gene: -; clone size: -; CDR3 DNA: TGTGCCAGCAGCTTTGACCGACTAAACAATGAGCAGTTCTTC; CDR3 protein: CASSFDRLNNEQFF
J gene: TRBJ1-5; V gene: TRBV20-1; D gene: -; clone size: -; CDR3 DNA: TGCAGTGCTGTCCGGGACTTCAATCAGCCCCAGCATTTT; CDR3 protein: CSAVRDFNQPQHF
J gene: TRBJ1-3; V gene: TRBV7-2; D gene: -; clone size: few; CDR3 DNA: TGTGCCAGCAGCCCTAGGTCGGGCGGTGGAAACACCATATATTTT; CDR3 protein: CASSPRSGGGNTIYF
J gene: TRBJ2-7; V gene: TRBV6-2/TRBV6-3; D gene: -; clone size: -; CDR3 DNA: TGTGCCAGCAGTAGGGGACACTTCTACGAGCAGTACTTC; CDR3 protein: CASSRGHFYEQYF
J gene: TRBJ2-1; V gene: TRBV3-1; D gene: -; clone size: -; CDR3 DNA: TGTGCCAGCAGCCAGTTCAGTCGGGGATCCTACAATGAGCAGTTCTTC; CDR3 protein: CASSQFSRGSYNEQFF
J gene: TRBJ1-5; V gene: TRBV19; D gene: -; clone size: -; CDR3 DNA: TGTGCCAGTAGTCGGACGGCAGTCAAATATAGCAATCAGCCCCAGCATTTT; CDR3 protein: CASSRTAVKYSNQPQHF
J gene: TRBJ2-1; V gene: TRBV4-1; D gene: -; clone size: -; CDR3 DNA: TGCGCCAGCAGCCAAGAAGCGAAAGCTTGGGCGGCACCGTACAATGAGCAGTTCTTC; CDR3 protein: CASSQEAKAWAAPYNEQFF
J gene: TRBJ1-5; V gene: TRBV5-1; D gene: TRBD1; clone size: few; CDR3 DNA: TGCGCCAGCAGCGCAGGGGGGACAGATAGCAATCAGCCCCAGCATTTT; CDR3 protein: CASSAGGTDSNQPQHF
J gene: TRBJ2-3; V gene: TRBV3-1; D gene: -; clone size: few; CDR3 DNA: TGTGCCAGCAGCCAGGATCGGGGTGGCTTCTACACAGATACGCAGTATTTT; CDR3 protein: CASSQDRGGFYTDTQYF
J gene: TRBJ2-1; V gene: TRBV6-5; D gene: -; clone size: -; CDR3 DNA: TGTGCCAGCAGTTACTCCGGTGGGAGGCTGTACAATGAGCAGTTCTTC; CDR3 protein: CASSYSGGRLYNEQFF
J gene: TRBJ2-5; V gene: TRBV6-5; D gene: TRBD2; clone size: few; CDR3 DNA: TGTGCCAGCAGTTACTCGAAGTTCGGCGGGAGAGAGACCCAGTACTTC; CDR3 protein: CASSYSKFGGRETQYF
J gene: TRBJ1-2; V gene: TRBV20-1; D gene: TRBD1; clone size: -; CDR3 DNA: TGCAGTGCTAGCAGGACAGGGGGCGATTTGGGCTACACCTTC; CDR3 protein: CSASRTGGDLGYTF
J gene: TRBJ1-1; V gene: TRBV27; D gene: -; clone size: -; CDR3 DNA: TGTGCCAGCAGTGTGGGAGACAGGAAGAACACTGAAGCTTTCTTT; CDR3 protein: CASSVGDRKNTEAFF
J gene: TRBJ2-1; V gene: TRBV7-2; D gene: -; clone size: many; CDR3 DNA: TGTGCCAGCAGCCGACAGGTCGCCGAGTTCTTC; CDR3 protein: CASSRQVAEFF
J gene: TRBJ1-2; V gene: TRBV24-1; D gene: -; clone size: few; CDR3 DNA: TGTGCCACCAGTGACCCAGGGGTTTACTATGGCTACACCTTC; CDR3 protein: CATSDPGVYYGYTF
J gene: TRBJ2-1; V gene: TRBV5-1; D gene: -; clone size: many; CDR3 DNA: TGCGCCAGCAGCTTGGCGACGGGACCCAACAATGAGCAGTTCTTC; CDR3 protein: CASSLATGPNNEQFF
J gene: TRBJ2-7; V gene: TRBV6-6; D gene: -; clone size: many; CDR3 DNA: TGTGCCAGCACCCACGGGGGCAGGATCTCCTACGAGCAGTACTTC; CDR3 protein: CASTHGGRISYEQYF
J gene: TRBJ2-5; V gene: TRBV15; D gene: TRBD2; clone size: -; CDR3 DNA: TGTGCCACCACCGCTAGGGCGGGGGGGGAGAGAGAGACCCAGTACTTC; CDR3 protein: CATTARAGGERETQYF
J gene: TRBJ2-6; V gene: TRBV19; D gene: -; clone size: -; CDR3 DNA: TGTGCCAGTAGTTTGGGTGCTGGTGGGGCCAACGTCCTGACTTTC; CDR3 protein: CASSLGAGGANVLTF
J gene: TRBJ1-5; V gene: TRBV28; D gene: -; clone size: few; CDR3 DNA: TGTGCCAGCAGTTCCACCCAGGGTAGCAATCAGCCCCAGCATTTT; CDR3 protein: CASSSTQGSNQPQHF
J gene: TRBJ2-1; V gene: TRBV7-2; D gene: -; clone size: -; CDR3 DNA: TGTGCCAGCACCCCTAGGAGGGACTACAATGAGCAGTTCTTC; CDR3 protein: CASTPRRDYNEQFF
J gene: TRBJ2-7; V gene: TRBV13; D gene: -; clone size: few; CDR3 DNA: TGTGCCAGCAGCTTACAGGGTGACTCCTACGAGCAGTACTTC; CDR3 protein: CASSLQGDSYEQYF
J gene: TRBJ2-2; V gene: TRBV5-1; D gene: TRBD2; clone size: -; CDR3 DNA: TGCGCCAGCAGCTCGCCAGCGGGAAAGGAGGGCGGGGAGCTGTTTTTT; CDR3 protein: CASSSPAGKEGGELFF
J gene: TRBJ2-2; V gene: TRBV21-1; D gene: -; clone size: -; CDR3 DNA: TGTGCCAGCAGCTCGCGCCGGGACAGGGGGCTTCTCACCGGGGAGCTGTTTTTT; CDR3 protein: CASSSRRDRGLLTGELFF
J gene: TRBJ2-1; V gene: TRBV5-1; D gene: TRBD2; clone size: -; CDR3 DNA: TGCGCCAGCAGCTTGGCCGGCGCGGGGGCCTACAATGAGCAGTTCTTC; CDR3 protein: CASSLAGAGAYNEQFF
J gene: TRBJ1-4; V gene: TRBV5-1; D gene: -; clone size: few; CDR3 DNA: TGCGCCAGCAGCCTTGGATATGATGAAAAACTGTTTTTT; CDR3 protein: CASSLGYDEKLFF
J gene: TRBJ2-1; V gene: TRBV15; D gene: TRBD2; clone size: few; CDR3 DNA: TGTGCCACCAGCAGAGATCTCGAGGGAGGGCCTTGGCTCAATGAGCAGTTCTTC; CDR3 protein: CATSRDLEGGPWLNEQFF
J gene: TRBJ2-7; V gene: TRBV7-9; D gene: -; clone size: few; CDR3 DNA: TGTGCCAGCAGCTCTCTCAGACTCGAGCAGTACTTC; CDR3 protein: CASSSLRLEQYF
J gene: TRBJ1-2; V gene: TRBV28; D gene: -; clone size: -; CDR3 DNA: TGTGCCAGCAGTCCCGGCGGGGGAAAATATGGCTACACCTTC; CDR3 protein: CASSPGGGKYGYTF
J gene: TRBJ2-1; V gene: TRBV27; D gene: TRBD2; clone size: -; CDR3 DNA: TGTGCCAGCAGTATGGGACTAGCGGGACACAATGAGCAGTTCTTC; CDR3 protein: CASSMGLAGHNEQFF
J gene: TRBJ2-7; V gene: TRBV12-3/TRBV12-4; D gene: TRBD2; clone size: many; CDR3 DNA: TGTGCCAGCAGTTTGCGGACTAGCGGGAGCTACGAGCAGTACTTC; CDR3 protein: CASSLRTSGSYEQYF
J gene: TRBJ2-5; V gene: TRBV10-2; D gene: TRBD1; clone size: -; CDR3 DNA: TGCGCCAGCAGGGGGACAGCGCGGGAGACCCAGTACTTC; CDR3 protein: CASRGTARETQYF
J gene: TRBJ2-7; V gene: TRBV27; D gene: TRBD1; clone size: few; CDR3 DNA: TGTGCCAGCAGTCGGGACAGGAGTGCCTACGAGCAGTACTTC; CDR3 protein: CASSRDRSAYEQYF
J gene: TRBJ2-3; V gene: TRBV14; D gene: -; clone size: -; CDR3 DNA: TGTGCCAGCAGCCACGGCTCCGGGACTGGCTCTTACACGCAGTATTTT; CDR3 protein: CASSHGSGTGSYTQYF
J gene: TRBJ1-4; V gene: TRBV28; D gene: -; clone size: -; CDR3 DNA: TGTGCCAGCAGTTTAACGGGAGCCTTAAACGAAAAACTGTTTTTT; CDR3 protein: CASSLTGALNEKLFF
J gene: TRBJ2-5; V gene: TRBV28; D gene: -; clone size: -; CDR3 DNA: TGTGCCAGCAGTTCCAGCGATCAAGAGACCCAGTACTTC; CDR3 protein: CASSSSDQETQYF
J gene: TRBJ1-1; V gene: TRBV12-3/TRBV12-4; D gene: -; clone size: few; CDR3 DNA: TGTGCCAGCAGTTTAGGCTCGGTGAACACTGAAGCTTTCTTT; CDR3 protein: CASSLGSVNTEAFF
J gene: TRBJ2-4; V gene: TRBV5-5; D gene: TRBD1; clone size: -; CDR3 DNA: TGTGCCAGCAGCTCGTTTCCGGGACAGGGTCAAAACATTCAGTACTTC; CDR3 protein: CASSSFPGQGQNIQYF
J gene: TRBJ2-1; V gene: TRBV20-1; D gene: TRBD2; clone size: few; CDR3 DNA: TGCAGTGCTCCTAGGAGCGGGAGGGGGGATGAGCAGTTCTTC; CDR3 protein: CSAPRSGRGDEQFF
J gene: TRBJ2-5; V gene: TRBV5-1; D gene: TRBD1; clone size: -; CDR3 DNA: TGCGCCAGCACCCAAGAGACACCCGGACAGGGATGGAGAGAGACCCAGTACTTC; CDR3 protein: CASTQETPGQGWRETQYF
J gene: TRBJ2-6; V gene: TRBV7-9; D gene: -; clone size: many; CDR3 DNA: TGTGCCAGCAGCTTAATGGGGGGCTCTGGGGCCAACGTCCTGACTTTC; CDR3 protein: CASSLMGGSGANVLTF
J gene: TRBJ1-2; V gene: TRBV27; D gene: TRBD1; clone size: few; CDR3 DNA: TGTGCCAGCAGGGGGACAGGAGTTAACTATGGCTACACCTTC; CDR3 protein: CASRGTGVNYGYTF
J gene: TRBJ1-1; V gene: TRBV7-8; D gene: -; clone size: many; CDR3 DNA: TGTGCCAGCAGCTCCGCGGGCACTGAAGCTTTCTTT; CDR3 protein: CASSSAGTEAFF
J gene: TRBJ2-7; V gene: TRBV18; D gene: -; clone size: -; CDR3 DNA: TGTGCCAGCTCGCGGGTCCCAGGGGACGAGCAGTACTTC; CDR3 protein: CASSRVPGDEQYF
J gene: TRBJ1-2; V gene: TRBV30; D gene: -; clone size: -; CDR3 DNA: TGTGCCGGTCGCGGGGGATCTAACTATGGCTACACCTTC; CDR3 protein: CAGRGGSNYGYTF
J gene: TRBJ2-5; V gene: TRBV20-1; D gene: TRBD2; clone size: few; CDR3 DNA: TGCAGTGCTACATCGCCTTCGCCGGGACTAGCGGGGCCGGAGACCCAGTACTTC; CDR3 protein: CSATSPSPGLAGPETQYF
J gene: TRBJ2-3; V gene: TRBV29-1; D gene: TRBD2; clone size: many; CDR3 DNA: TGCAGCACGGGACTAGCGGGAGGACGTAATACGCAGTATTTT; CDR3 protein: CSTGLAGGRNTQYF
J gene: TRBJ1-4; V gene: TRBV28; D gene: -; clone size: -; CDR3 DNA: TGTGCCAGCAGTTCTTACGGCCTCGTTGGTGAAAAACTGTTTTTT; CDR3 protein: CASSSYGLVGEKLFF